This TCR beta chain came from a study of T cell responses to AZD1222 COVID-19 vaccine. Regarding the study as a whole: In a largely white British group with more females than males, clonal diversity was possibly underestimated.

In regard to this clone: The target antigen is unknown.

The repertoire was sequenced with immunoSEQ multiplex PCR; TCRdb's copy has only in-frame clones and lacks some. This sample has around 140,000 clones, with around 90% found just once. The analysis combined second doses at about 4 or about 12 weeks. Per the germline V gene, CDR1 is LGHDT and CDR2 is YNNKEL (reference sequence). The V and J ends lost 0 bases and 5 bases respectively, with 13 bases between them. CDR3 length: 15 amino acids. The receptor was isolated from an adult who received the AZD1222 COVID-19 vaccine. The source material was peripheral blood, sampled 28 days after the second AZD1222 dose. The chain uses TRBV3-1 (or the pseudogene TRBV3-2) and TRBJ2-5; the D is unclear. The CDR3 region has the DNA TGTGCCAGCAGCCAAGATGGTATAGTCGCGGAGACCCAGTACTTC. It encodes CASSQDGIVAETQYF.